The 23 T cell receptor beta chains below come from one sample, sequenced in a study of cytomegalovirus exposure and HLA in healthy donors. Primers included in the PCR were 60 Vbeta and 13 Jbeta primers. Only in-frame clones appear in the TCRdb table, and some are missing; sequencing was by immunoSEQ multiplex PCR. The repertoire holds about 130,000 clones, around 69% seen once, with about 3% in the top ten. The sequencing input was PBMCs. The source is a human donor in good health.

V and J are TRBV19 and TRBJ1-5; 9 nucleotides line up with TRBD1. V gave up 4 bases and J gave up 5 bases; unmatched junction bases: 6. CDR3 length: 15 amino acids. From germline, CDR1 is LNHDA and CDR2 SQIVND (reference sequence). CDR3 nucleotides: TGTGCCAGTAGTAGGGTTACAGGGGGCGATCAGCCCCAGCATTTT. As protein: CASSRVTGGDQPQHF.

This chain links TRBV23-1 with TRBJ2-1; 8 bases map to TRBD2. TRBV23-1 qualifies as an ORF whose function is uncertain. V dropped 8 bases and J dropped 5; count of bases not matched to a gene: 20. This CDR3 is built from 18 residues. The CDR3 sequence: CASDLGGRRTSRNNEQFF. The CDR3 DNA follows: TGCGCCAGCGACCTGGGGGGACGCAGGACTAGCCGCAACAATGAGCAGTTCTTC.

This clone was recorded a few times. The rearrangement joins TRBV7-2 to TRBJ1-5; a weak D match, TRBD1 (5 bases). The V gene's germline CDR1 is SGHTA and CDR2 FQGNSA. This CDR3 is built from 15 residues. The germline V and J ends were trimmed by 3 bases and 0 bases, with 9 bases remaining between them. CDR3 loop: CASSFREGSNQPQHF. CDR3 in DNA: TGTGCCAGCAGCTTCAGGGAAGGTAGCAATCAGCCCCAGCATTTT.

The CDR3 reads CAWNPPDSYNEQFF. As DNA, the CDR3 is TGTGCCTGGAACCCCCCAGACTCCTACAATGAGCAGTTCTTC. The chain is built from TRBV30 and TRBJ2-1; D call uncertain. The V gene's germline CDR1 is GTSNPN and CDR2 SVGIG (reference sequence). The CDR3 has 14 residues. Trimming shortened V by 4 bases and J by 0 bases, and 10 bases separated the two germline ends. Based on the CDR3 plus reference TRBV30 and TRBJ2-1, the full variable domain is SQTIHQWPATLVQPVGSPLSLECTVEGTSNPNLYWYRQAAGRGLQLLFYSVGIGQISSEVPQNLSASRPQDRQFILSSKKLLLSDSGFYLCAWNPPDSYNEQFFGPGTRLTVL.

The chain recombines TRBV29-1 with TRBJ1-6, with unresolved D. In germline, CDR1 is SQVTM, CDR2 ANQGSEA. This CDR3 contains 14 residues. CDR3 residues: CRVRPLDRNSPLHF. The DNA of the CDR3 is TGCAGGGTACGGCCTCTAGACCGTAATTCACCCCTCCACTTT.

This chain uses TRBV7-3 with TRBJ1-2, with D maybe TRBD1 (5 bases). This CDR3 is built from 13 residues. Germline lookup yields CDR1 SGHTA and CDR2 FQGTGA. Trimming left V 5 bases short and J 3 bases short, with 10 bases between. The CDR3 protein is CASSAQVHYGYTF. As DNA, the CDR3 is TGTGCCAGCAGCGCACAGGTTCACTATGGCTACACCTTC.

This chain connects TRBV30 to TRBJ2-3, with a weak D call TRBD2 (5 bases). Germline V gene lookup returns CDR1 GTSNPN and CDR2 SVGIG (reference sequence). This CDR3 contains 13 residues. The V end was cut by 8 bases, the J end by 2 bases, with 14 bases between. The CDR3 DNA follows: TGTGCCCTCAAAATAGCGACCACAGATACGCAGTATTTT. Translated: CALKIATTDTQYF. Using reference TRBV30 and TRBJ2-3 for the parts outside the CDR3, the full variable domain is SQTIHQWPATLVQPVGSPLSLECTVEGTSNPNLYWYRQAAGRGLQLLFYSVGIGQISSEVPQNLSASRPQDRQFILSSKKLLLSDSGFYLCALKIATTDTQYFGPGTRLTVL.

The chain employs TRBV5-4 and TRBJ2-7; 14 bases line up with TRBD2. Germline CDR1 and CDR2: SGHNT and YYREEE (reference sequence). CDR3 length equals 15 residues. V shed 4 bases, J shed 3 bases, and the junction held 3 bases outside the gene matches. The CDR3 protein is CASSRGLAGVYEQYF. DNA for the CDR3: TGTGCCAGCAGCAGGGGACTAGCGGGGGTCTACGAGCAGTACTTC.

This clone was seen a single time. V gene TRBV11-2 combines with J gene TRBJ2-7; 9 nucleotides align to TRBD1. Per the germline V gene, CDR1 is SGHAT and CDR2 is FQNNGV. The CDR3 is made up of 15 amino acids. Trimming at V came to 2 bases and at J to 4 bases, leaving 6 bases not matched to a gene. CDR3 in amino acids: CASSLFPGQGYEQYF. CDR3 DNA sequence: TGTGCCAGCAGCTTATTTCCCGGACAGGGGTACGAGCAGTACTTC.

This clone was seen a handful of times. The chain has TRBV14 and TRBJ1-1, with 8 bases identical to TRBD1. J lost 5 bases, V lost 4 bases, and 6 bases had no gene match. This CDR3 has 14 residues. Germline V gene lookup returns CDR1 SGHDN and CDR2 FVKESK. The CDR3 here is CASSRRTGWTEAFF. The CDR3 DNA reads TGTGCCAGCAGCCGCCGGACAGGGTGGACTGAAGCTTTCTTT.

The V call is TRBV7-8, the J call TRBJ2-7; weak D call: TRBD1 (5 bases). The ends were cut back, 2 bases at V and 4 bases at J, with 12 bases in the middle. The V gene's germline CDR1 is SGHVS and CDR2 FQNEAQ. CDR3 length equals 14 residues. CDR3 residues: CASSLRSGIYEQYF. The CDR3 DNA follows: TGTGCCAGCAGCTTACGGTCAGGGATTTACGAGCAGTACTTC.

CDR3 loop: CASSEANGETYEQYF. The CDR3, as DNA: TGTGCCAGCAGTGAAGCAAACGGGGAGACCTACGAGCAGTACTTC. The V call is TRBV6-1, the J call TRBJ2-7, with a tentative D call TRBD2 (5 bases). This CDR3 is built from 15 residues. Trimming removed 0 bases at V and 2 bases at J, with 11 bases between. CDR1 MNHNS and CDR2 SASEGT come from the germline V gene.

The chain has TRBV30 and TRBJ1-2; TRBD1 matches 7 bases. The V segment lost 3 bases and the J segment 7 bases; nucleotides outside the gene matches: 8. This CDR3 is 13 amino acids long. Per the germline V gene, CDR1 is GTSNPN and CDR2 is SVGIG (reference sequence). DNA for the CDR3: TGTGCCTGGAGGGAAACAGGGGTCGGTGGCTACACCTTC. Its protein is CAWRETGVGGYTF.

The chain combines TRBV25-1 with TRBJ2-2; 7 bases match TRBD2. CDR1 is MGHDK and CDR2 is SYGVNS in the germline V gene. The CDR3 length is 14 residues. Trimming at V came to 4 bases and at J to 1 base, leaving 0 bases not matched to a gene. The DNA for the CDR3 is TGTGCCAGCAGTGCTAGCGGGAACACCGGGGAGCTGTTTTTT. It codes for CASSASGNTGELFF.

The chain combines TRBV7-2 with TRBJ2-1; 8 bases are shared with TRBD2. V lost 5 bases to trimming and J lost 2 bases; unmatched junction nucleotides: 8. The CDR3 extends over 16 amino acids. Germline-derived CDR1 and CDR2 are SGHTA and FQGNSA. CDR3 DNA: TGTGCCAGCAGCCTATCTAGCGGGTACCCCTACAATGAGCAGTTCTTC. It encodes CASSLSSGYPYNEQFF.

The chain links TRBV30 to TRBJ2-7, with TRBD1 identical over 8 bases. This CDR3 is 16 amino acids long. V shed 3 bases, J shed 3 bases, and the junction held 13 bases outside the gene matches. CDR1 is GTSNPN, CDR2 SVGIG, per germline (reference sequence). The CDR3 loop is CAWSDTIIGQGYEQYF. In nucleotides, the CDR3 is TGTGCCTGGAGCGATACGATAATCGGACAGGGCTACGAGCAGTACTTC.

V and J are TRBV10-3 and TRBJ2-7; D possibly corresponds to TRBD1 (7 bases). The germline gives CDR1 ENHRY, CDR2 SYGVKD. V lost 2 bases and J lost 5, with 19 bases in between. The CDR3 totals 16 residues. In nucleotides, the CDR3 is TGTGCCATCAGTGAGCTGGGGCAGGGGGGAGGAAACGAGCAGTACTTC. Encoded protein: CAISELGQGGGNEQYF.

V usage is TRBV6-6 and J usage is TRBJ2-5; 16 positions agree with TRBD2. Germline V gives CDR1 MNHNY, CDR2 SVGAGI (reference sequence). J gave up 4 bases and V 5 bases, and 4 bases lay outside the gene matches. This CDR3 contains 16 residues. CDR3 bases: TGTGCCAGCAGTCAGGGACTAGCGGGGGGGTCAGAGACCCAGTACTTC. Residues: CASSQGLAGGSETQYF.

The chain links TRBV5-1 to TRBJ2-3; D might be TRBD2 (5 bases). The V end was cut by 5 bases, the J end by 5 bases, with 21 bases between. Germline assignment: CDR1 SGHRS and CDR2 YFSETQ. The CDR3 has 16 residues. The CDR3 protein is CASRPRPRAPRDTQYF. As DNA, the CDR3 is TGCGCCAGCAGACCCCGCCCGAGGGCCCCACGAGATACGCAGTATTTT.

The chain employs TRBV7-2 and TRBJ2-2, with 13 bases matching TRBD2. Germline V gene data show CDR1 as SGHTA and CDR2 as FQGNSA. After removal of 5 bases from V and 4 bases from J, the junction contained 7 bases not matched to a gene. This CDR3 has 17 amino acids. The CDR3 sequence is CASSNPGLAGSTGELFF. CDR3 nucleotide sequence: TGTGCCAGCAGCAATCCGGGACTAGCGGGGTCCACCGGGGAGCTGTTTTTT. Complete variable domain (other parts from reference TRBV7-2 and TRBJ2-2): GAGVSQSPSNKVTEKGKDVELRCDPISGHTALYWYRQSLGQGLEFLIYFQGNSAPDKSGLPSDRFSAERTGGSVSTLTIQRTQQEDSAVYLCASSNPGLAGSTGELFFGEGSRLTVL.

This chain joins TRBV7-2 and TRBJ1-2; D might be TRBD1 (5 bases). Germline assignment: CDR1 SGHTA and CDR2 FQGNSA. The CDR3 runs to 14 residues. V dropped 5 bases and J dropped 3 bases, with 13 bases sitting between them. CDR3 sequence (DNA): TGTGCCAGCAGCCCGGCGGCGGGGGACTATGGCTACACCTTC. This sequence encodes CASSPAAGDYGYTF.

As regards this clone: One end of the junction is discordant with germline, which a read error may explain. V gene TRBV20-1 combines with J gene TRBJ2-1; TRBD1 aligns across 7 bases. The CDR3 is 11 residues long. CDR1 DFQATT and CDR2 SNEGSKA come from the germline V gene (reference sequence). The CDR3 here is CSARARDSLLF. Here the CDR3 DNA reads TGCAGTGCTAGAGCCCGGGACAGCCTCCTCTTC.

The chain recombines TRBV29-1 with TRBJ1-2, with 8 bases identical to TRBD1. The germline V gene has CDR1 SQVTM and CDR2 ANQGSEA. With 8 bases clipped from V and 7 bases from J, the junction kept 12 bases outside the gene matches. The CDR3 is made up of 13 amino acids. In DNA, the CDR3 is TGCAGCACAAGCCGGGACAGGATATCTGGCTACACCTTC. It yields the protein CSTSRDRISGYTF.